This T cell receptor beta chain emerged from a study of cytomegalovirus exposure and HLA in healthy donors. Study-level findings and limits: Owing to their indistinguishability, certain V segments, notably TRBV6-2 and TRBV6-3, were excluded.

This clone was counted once. The antigen remains unidentified. Germline CDR1 is LNHDA and CDR2 is SQIVND (reference sequence). CDR3 length: 13 amino acids. V lost 4 bases, J lost 5 bases, and 11 bases lay in between. This PCR relied on a set of 60 Vbeta primers and 13 Jbeta primers. TCRdb's copy holds only in-frame clones and misses some; the assay was immunoSEQ multiplex PCR. In the table there are roughly 110,000 clones, approximately 76% of which are singletons. This receptor was identified in a man aged 18 to 30 in good health and CMV-seronegative. The sequenced sample was PBMCs. This chain connects TRBV19 to TRBJ2-5; maybe TRBD2 (6 bases). The CDR3 is CASSNRGRETQYF. The CDR3, as DNA: TGTGCCAGTAGTAATCGGGGGAGGGAGACCCAGTACTTC.